This entry describes one TCR beta chain. Its target is not known. Primers for the PCR totalled 60 Vbeta and 13 Jbeta. Authors' analysis steps: Later reanalysis found approximately 76 million unique TCR beta chains, about 10 million of them shared. Some clones are missing from TCRdb's copy, which holds only in-frame ones; the method was immunoSEQ multiplex PCR. The DNA gave D and trimming, while V, J and clone size come from that table. The profile covers some 140,000 clones, with about 70% appearing a single time and approximately 2.5% taken by the ten largest. These data originate in a study of cytomegalovirus exposure and HLA in healthy donors. Study-wide results and limits: Analysis performed later found under 20,000 TCR beta sequences associated with HLA alleles at 0.05 false discovery rate. It has been reported that TCR beta sequences accurately predicted the HLA-A and HLA-B alleles of most subjects.

Source material: PBMCs. The clonotype originates from a woman aged 35 to 49 in good health and CMV-seronegative.

In DNA, the CDR3 is TGTGCCAGCAGTGGGACAGGGAGGTACACCGGGGAGCTGTTTTTT. As protein: CASSGTGRYTGELFF. The V gene is TRBV2, the J gene TRBJ2-2; 8 bases are a match to TRBD1. V dropped 4 bases and J dropped 3; count of bases not matched to a gene: 4. The CDR3 is 15 amino acids. CDR1 SNHLY and CDR2 FYNNEI come from the germline V gene.